This T cell receptor beta chain derives from a study of read filtering for tumor transcriptome and immune sequencing. Study-wide background: After DNase treatment, RNA was made into whole-transcriptome libraries. Broader study findings: The CD138-negative fraction was mixed bone marrow immune cells, not pure T cells. Compared with RNA-seq, IR-seq gave much higher clonotype depth and reliability.

Sampling of bone marrow took place during active disease in every patient. V shed 0 bases and J shed 3 bases, with 10 bases lying between them. The CDR3 contains 15 residues. Germline V gene lookup returns CDR1 SGHRS and CDR2 YFSETQ. This clonotype appeared many times. Its antigen is undetermined. Molecular barcoded adaptors covering alpha/delta and beta/gamma chains were used on approximately 400 ng RNA. TCRdb processed the reads anew with MiXCR; each CDR3 protein has one entry. The profile shows 93,000 or so distinct CDR3 sequences, about 22% of them singletons. This chain uses TRBV5-1 with TRBJ2-1; a possible D gene is TRBD2 (6 bases). Sequencing was done on a sample of a population of CD138-negative cells sorted from bone marrow. The clonotype was recovered from a donor aged 40 or over with multiple myeloma. CDR3 region: CASSLVGGIYNEQFF. In DNA form, the CDR3 reads TGCGCCAGCAGCTTGGTTGGAGGGATCTACAATGAGCAGTTCTTC.